Reported below is one TCR beta chain. Its cognate antigen is unknown. The sample originates from a study of TIL therapy for anti-PD-1-resistant metastatic lung cancer. Sequencing used immunoSEQ v3. The protocol was immunoSEQ multiplex PCR, while the TCRdb copy is restricted to in-frame clones and leaves out a portion. The sample records 45,000 to 50,000 clones, approximately 70% being singletons. Specified time point: pre-treatment sample, taken before nivolumab and TIL therapy. Pleural nodules or supraclavicular lymph nodes made up most of the excised metastases sampled. Stage 4 NSCLC adults joined between October 2017 and 2020. General study findings and limits: Treatment-naive, never-smoker and oncogene-addicted patients were overrepresented in this highly selected cohort.

The TCR comes from a person aged 25 to 80 with non-small cell lung cancer. Sequenced material: tumor tissue, taken at baseline.

In DNA form, the CDR3 reads TGTGCCTGGAGGATCGTTCGGACTAGCGGCACAGATACGCAGTATTTT. Protein product: CAWRIVRTSGTDTQYF. The J gene is TRBJ2-3, the V gene TRBV30; TRBD2 matches at 9 bases. The CDR3 length is 16 residues. V lost 3 bases to trimming and J lost 1 base; unmatched junction nucleotides: 8. Germline V lookup: CDR1 GTSNPN, CDR2 SVGIG (reference sequence).